What follows are 5 T cell receptor beta chains derived from one specimen sequenced in a study of T cell responses to AZD1222 COVID-19 vaccine. Generated by immunoSEQ multiplex PCR, the TCRdb table keeps only in-frame clones and is missing some. The repertoire consists of 100,000 to 150,000 clones, with 85% to 90% occurring once and the leading ten covering around 4.5%. This specimen consisted of peripheral blood, obtained on day 0 of AZD1222 vaccination. These receptors were taken from an adult in good health.

This chain uses TRBV30 with TRBJ2-7; a weak D match, TRBD1 (5 bases). V dropped 3 bases and J dropped 0 bases, with 9 bases sitting between them. This CDR3 is built from 13 residues. Germline-derived CDR1 and CDR2 are GTSNPN and SVGIG (reference sequence). CDR3 sequence reads: CAWSRAGSYEQYF. The CDR3 DNA reads TGTGCCTGGAGCAGGGCCGGCTCCTACGAGCAGTACTTC.

In its sample, this clone was seen once. The chain has TRBV10-3 and TRBJ1-2; D is unclear. CDR3 length: 13 amino acids. CDR1 and CDR2 from the germline V gene are ENHRY and SYGVKD. V gave up 4 bases and J gave up 4 bases, with 10 bases separating them. CDR3 nucleotides: TGTGCCATCAGTGGTCAGGAGTCCTATGGCTACACCTTC. The encoded protein is CAISGQESYGYTF.

The chain employs TRBV3-1 (or the pseudogene TRBV3-2) and TRBJ2-1; D is ambiguous. Per the germline V gene, CDR1 is LGHDT and CDR2 is YNNKEL (reference sequence). This CDR3 is built from 12 residues. V dropped 5 bases and J dropped 3 bases, with 5 bases sitting between them. The CDR3, as DNA: TGTGCCAGCAGCAATTTCTACAATGAGCAGTTCTTC. It codes for CASSNFYNEQFF.

The chain joins TRBV28 to TRBJ2-2, with 7 bases matching TRBD1. The CDR3 is 19 amino acids. V gave up 6 bases and J gave up 3 bases; unmatched junction bases: 19. Germline CDR1 and CDR2: MDHEN and SYDVKM. In nucleotides, the CDR3 is TGTGCCAGCAGGGACCGGGACAGTATATATCTTCTGGACACCGGGGAGCTGTTTTTT. Translating it yields CASRDRDSIYLLDTGELFF.

This rearrangement joins TRBV28 to TRBJ2-7; D gene ambiguous. V was pared by 6 bases and J by 0 bases, with 12 bases between. CDR3 size: 14 residues. Germline assignment: CDR1 MDHEN and CDR2 SYDVKM. Here the CDR3 reads CASSVVSNSYEQYF. CDR3 nucleotides: TGTGCCAGCAGCGTTGTTAGCAACTCCTACGAGCAGTACTTC.